This TCR beta chain was documented in a study of response to subunit inactivated influenza vaccine. This CDR3 spans 15 amino acids. Germline V gives CDR1 DFQATT, CDR2 SNEGSKA (reference sequence). Trimming cost V 5 bases and J 0 bases, with 16 bases left between them. Study-level results: Authors suggested each seasonal influenza vaccination recruits few new T cells.

Turning to this clonotype: The antigen is unknown.

A single record per CDR3 protein comes from TCRdb applying MiXCR to the RT-PCR reads. The sample yields 540,000 or so distinct CDR3 sequences, approximately 12% seen once. The input for sequencing was PBMCs from blood, taken roughly 45 days after vaccination. This TCR was sampled from a man in his fifties or sixties who received an inactivated influenza vaccine. V gene TRBV20-1 combines with J gene TRBJ1-1; no clear D gene. The CDR3 nucleotides read TGCAGTGCTCCCCGTCGACACCTCTTGAACACTGAAGCTTTCTTT. Protein sequence: CSAPRRHLLNTEAFF.